A selection of T cell receptor beta chains follows, all from one sample in a study of radiotherapy plus CTLA-4 blockade in lung cancer. Some clones are missing from TCRdb's copy, which holds only in-frame ones; the method was immunoSEQ multiplex PCR. Among 110,000 or so clones listed, roughly 80% were seen once. This specimen consisted of peripheral blood, obtained from a patient treated with radiotherapy plus ipilimumab. These receptor sequences come from a human donor with non-small cell lung cancer who had a partial response to radiotherapy plus ipilimumab. The CDR3 runs from the conserved cysteine through the conserved F or W. D genes are given only for firm matches. Clone sizes are given selectively: once, few, many, or a class where the clone is expanded.

j_gene: TRBJ2-1
v_gene: TRBV11-2
len: 15
abundance: .
d_gene: TRBD2
CDR3aa: CASSSGLADYNEQFF
CDR3nt: TGTGCCAGCAGCTCGGGACTAGCGGACTACAATGAGCAGTTCTTC

j_gene: TRBJ1-6
v_gene: TRBV9
len: 15
abundance: .
d_gene: .
CDR3aa: CASSVEFGRNSPLHF
CDR3nt: TGTGCCAGCAGCGTAGAGTTTGGCAGAAATTCACCCCTCCACTTT

j_gene: TRBJ2-2
v_gene: TRBV11-3
len: 15
abundance: .
d_gene: .
CDR3aa: CASSLDSTNTGELFF
CDR3nt: TGTGCCAGCAGCTTGGACAGTACGAACACCGGGGAGCTGTTTTTT

j_gene: TRBJ2-1
v_gene: TRBV5-4
len: 14
abundance: .
d_gene: TRBD1
CDR3aa: CASSFGQGYNEQFF
CDR3nt: TGTGCCAGCAGCTTCGGACAGGGCTACAATGAGCAGTTCTTC

j_gene: TRBJ1-2
v_gene: TRBV28
len: 16
abundance: .
d_gene: .
CDR3aa: CASSRTYSSRSYGYTF
CDR3nt: TGTGCCAGCAGTCGTACCTATTCAAGCCGTAGCTATGGCTACACCTTC

j_gene: TRBJ1-2
v_gene: TRBV14
len: 15
abundance: .
d_gene: TRBD1
CDR3aa: CASSQGGQGSYGYTF
CDR3nt: TGTGCCAGCAGCCAAGGGGGACAGGGGTCCTATGGCTACACCTTC

j_gene: TRBJ1-1
v_gene: TRBV7-3
len: 13
abundance: .
d_gene: .
CDR3aa: CASSSRMNTEAFF
CDR3nt: TGTGCCAGCAGCTCCAGAATGAACACTGAAGCTTTCTTT

j_gene: TRBJ2-5
v_gene: TRBV6-1
len: 14
abundance: once
d_gene: .
CDR3aa: CASSRLAAGETQYF
CDR3nt: TGTGCCAGCAGCCGTCTCGCGGCCGGAGAGACCCAGTACTTC

j_gene: TRBJ1-2
v_gene: TRBV4-1
len: 15
abundance: .
d_gene: TRBD1
CDR3aa: CASSQEDRGAYGYTF
CDR3nt: TGCGCCAGCAGCCAAGAGGACAGGGGCGCCTATGGCTACACCTTC

j_gene: TRBJ2-1
v_gene: TRBV30
len: 15
abundance: .
d_gene: TRBD2
CDR3aa: CAWSGLGGSNNEQFF
CDR3nt: TGTGCCTGGAGTGGCCTAGGCGGGAGCAATAATGAGCAGTTCTTC

j_gene: TRBJ2-1
v_gene: TRBV2
len: 15
abundance: .
d_gene: TRBD2
CDR3aa: CASSIRTRTYNEQFF
CDR3nt: TGTGCCAGCAGTATTCGGACTAGGACATACAATGAGCAGTTCTTC

j_gene: TRBJ2-5
v_gene: TRBV28
len: 14
abundance: .
d_gene: TRBD2
CDR3aa: CASSLAGGSETQYF
CDR3nt: TGTGCCAGCAGTCTAGCGGGAGGGTCAGAGACCCAGTACTTC

j_gene: TRBJ1-2
v_gene: TRBV19
len: 14
abundance: .
d_gene: TRBD1
CDR3aa: CASKAGTGISPVTF
CDR3nt: TGTGCCAGTAAAGCCGGGACAGGCATCTCTCCAGTCACCTTC

j_gene: TRBJ2-3
v_gene: TRBV5-1
len: 13
abundance: .
d_gene: TRBD1
CDR3aa: CASSSQGADTQYF
CDR3nt: TGCGCCAGCAGCTCACAGGGGGCAGATACGCAGTATTTT

j_gene: TRBJ2-1
v_gene: TRBV7-2
len: 15
abundance: .
d_gene: TRBD1
CDR3aa: CASSLEQGRANEQFF
CDR3nt: TGTGCCAGCAGCTTAGAACAGGGGCGGGCGAATGAGCAGTTCTTC

j_gene: TRBJ1-2
v_gene: TRBV6-5
len: 13
abundance: .
d_gene: .
CDR3aa: CASSHGGADGYTF
CDR3nt: TGTGCCAGCAGCCACGGGGGGGCTGATGGCTACACCTTC

j_gene: TRBJ2-7
v_gene: TRBV6-5
len: 15
abundance: once
d_gene: TRBD2
CDR3aa: CASSKGLASSYEQYF
CDR3nt: TGTGCCAGCAGTAAGGGACTAGCGTCCTCCTACGAGCAGTACTTC

j_gene: TRBJ2-4
v_gene: TRBV5-1
len: 14
abundance: .
d_gene: .
CDR3aa: CASSLEGGQGIQYF
CDR3nt: TGCGCCAGCAGCTTGGAGGGGGGGCAAGGCATTCAGTACTTC

j_gene: TRBJ1-5
v_gene: TRBV6-5
len: 14
abundance: few
d_gene: .
CDR3aa: CASSYGRESQPQHF
CDR3nt: TGTGCCAGCAGTTACGGAAGGGAGAGTCAGCCCCAGCATTTT

j_gene: TRBJ2-5
v_gene: TRBV4-2
len: 16
abundance: few
d_gene: TRBD2
CDR3aa: CASSQSWTSGRETQYF
CDR3nt: TGTGCCAGCAGCCAATCCTGGACTAGCGGGAGGGAGACCCAGTACTTC

j_gene: TRBJ2-2
v_gene: TRBV19
len: 15
abundance: .
d_gene: .
CDR3aa: CASSIRQGMAGELFF
CDR3nt: TGTGCCAGTAGTATACGGCAGGGGATGGCCGGGGAGCTGTTTTTT

j_gene: TRBJ1-1
v_gene: TRBV5-4
len: 16
abundance: .
d_gene: TRBD1
CDR3aa: CASSFRDSLLRTEAFF
CDR3nt: TGTGCCAGCAGCTTCCGGGACAGTCTTTTGCGGACTGAAGCTTTCTTT

j_gene: TRBJ2-1
v_gene: TRBV15
len: 13
abundance: once
d_gene: TRBD2
CDR3aa: CASAGGPYNEQFF
CDR3nt: TGTGCCAGTGCGGGAGGGCCTTACAATGAGCAGTTCTTC

j_gene: TRBJ1-2
v_gene: TRBV6-5
len: 13
abundance: .
d_gene: .
CDR3aa: CASSYGGSYGYTF
CDR3nt: TGTGCCAGCAGTTACGGGGGCAGCTATGGCTACACCTTC

j_gene: TRBJ2-3
v_gene: TRBV7-9
len: 15
abundance: .
d_gene: TRBD1
CDR3aa: CASSLRRDRGDTQYF
CDR3nt: TGTGCCAGCAGCTTACGAAGAGACAGGGGGGATACGCAGTATTTT

j_gene: TRBJ2-1
v_gene: TRBV5-1
len: 17
abundance: .
d_gene: TRBD2
CDR3aa: CASSLTPSGRANDEQFF
CDR3nt: TGCGCCAGCAGCCTAACCCCTAGCGGGAGGGCCAACGATGAGCAGTTCTTC

j_gene: TRBJ1-1
v_gene: TRBV19
len: 16
abundance: few
d_gene: TRBD1
CDR3aa: CASSPTSGQANTEAFF
CDR3nt: TGTGCCAGTAGCCCAACCTCGGGACAGGCGAACACTGAAGCTTTCTTT

j_gene: TRBJ2-5
v_gene: TRBV19
len: 16
abundance: once
d_gene: .
CDR3aa: CASSIGGAGGKETQYF
CDR3nt: TGTGCCAGTAGTATAGGCGGGGCAGGGGGAAAAGAGACCCAGTACTTC

j_gene: TRBJ2-7
v_gene: TRBV11-2
len: 14
abundance: .
d_gene: TRBD1
CDR3aa: CASSRDRMSYEQYF
CDR3nt: TGTGCCAGCAGCCGGGACAGGATGTCCTACGAGCAGTACTTC

j_gene: TRBJ2-5
v_gene: TRBV5-6
len: 13
abundance: few
d_gene: .
CDR3aa: CASSLIRSETQYF
CDR3nt: TGTGCCAGCAGCTTGATCCGGTCGGAGACCCAGTACTTC

j_gene: TRBJ1-5
v_gene: TRBV15
len: 15
abundance: .
d_gene: .
CDR3aa: CATSRGQLTDQPQHF
CDR3nt: TGTGCCACCAGCAGAGGACAGCTAACAGATCAGCCCCAGCATTTT

j_gene: TRBJ1-5
v_gene: TRBV20-1
len: 11
abundance: .
d_gene: .
CDR3aa: CSAAGNQPQHF
CDR3nt: TGCAGTGCTGCGGGCAATCAGCCCCAGCATTTT

j_gene: TRBJ1-3
v_gene: TRBV6-6
len: 14
abundance: .
d_gene: TRBD1
CDR3aa: CASRTGGSGNTIYF
CDR3nt: TGTGCCAGCAGAACAGGGGGGTCTGGAAACACCATATATTTT

j_gene: TRBJ2-2
v_gene: TRBV6-5
len: 14
abundance: .
d_gene: TRBD2
CDR3aa: CASRETRGVGELFF
CDR3nt: TGTGCCAGCAGGGAAACGCGGGGGGTCGGGGAGCTGTTTTTT

j_gene: TRBJ2-5
v_gene: TRBV11-2
len: 13
abundance: .
d_gene: .
CDR3aa: CASSSQGTETQYF
CDR3nt: TGTGCCAGCAGCTCACAGGGGACTGAGACCCAGTACTTC

j_gene: TRBJ1-1
v_gene: TRBV19
len: 15
abundance: .
d_gene: .
CDR3aa: CASSIDHLRDTEAFF
CDR3nt: TGTGCCAGTAGTATCGACCACCTGAGGGACACTGAAGCTTTCTTT

j_gene: TRBJ2-7
v_gene: TRBV6-6
len: 16
abundance: .
d_gene: TRBD2
CDR3aa: CASSYSERGSSYEQYF
CDR3nt: TGTGCCAGCAGTTACTCCGAGCGGGGGAGCTCCTACGAGCAGTACTTC

j_gene: TRBJ1-1
v_gene: TRBV7-3
len: 13
abundance: .
d_gene: TRBD1
CDR3aa: CASSYGQGDLAFF
CDR3nt: TGTGCCAGCAGCTACGGACAGGGAGATTTGGCTTTCTTT

j_gene: TRBJ2-3
v_gene: TRBV7-9
len: 19
abundance: .
d_gene: TRBD2
CDR3aa: CASSEPNAGTSGSKNTQYF
CDR3nt: TGTGCCAGCAGCGAACCGAATGCCGGGACTAGCGGGAGTAAGAATACGCAGTATTTT

j_gene: TRBJ2-1
v_gene: TRBV6-1
len: 14
abundance: .
d_gene: TRBD1
CDR3aa: CASSAGTGINEQFF
CDR3nt: TGTGCCAGCAGTGCCGGGACAGGGATTAATGAGCAGTTCTTC

j_gene: TRBJ2-2
v_gene: TRBV5-1
len: 15
abundance: .
d_gene: .
CDR3aa: CASSFGSGDTGELFF
CDR3nt: TGCGCCAGCAGCTTCGGGTCGGGGGACACCGGGGAGCTGTTTTTT

j_gene: TRBJ2-7
v_gene: TRBV5-5
len: 16
abundance: few
d_gene: TRBD2
CDR3aa: CASSLDLAGSSYEQYF
CDR3nt: TGTGCCAGCAGCTTGGACCTAGCGGGCAGCTCCTACGAGCAGTACTTC

j_gene: TRBJ2-2
v_gene: TRBV5-1
len: 18
abundance: once
d_gene: TRBD2
CDR3aa: CASSGAPSGRADTGELFF
CDR3nt: TGCGCCAGCAGCGGGGCTCCTAGCGGGAGGGCCGACACCGGGGAGCTGTTTTTT

j_gene: TRBJ1-1
v_gene: TRBV5-1
len: 13
abundance: .
d_gene: .
CDR3aa: CASSLTGEAEAFF
CDR3nt: TGCGCCAGCAGCTTGACGGGGGAAGCTGAAGCTTTCTTT

j_gene: TRBJ2-3
v_gene: TRBV7-7
len: 13
abundance: .
d_gene: .
CDR3aa: CASSAHLADTQYF
CDR3nt: TGTGCTAGCAGCGCCCACTTAGCAGATACGCAGTATTTT

j_gene: TRBJ1-6
v_gene: TRBV6-4
len: 16
abundance: .
d_gene: TRBD1
CDR3aa: CAQLCGTGSCNSPLHF
CDR3nt: TGTGCCCAGCTTTGTGGGACAGGGAGTTGTAATTCACCCCTCCACTTT

j_gene: TRBJ2-1
v_gene: TRBV28
len: 13
abundance: .
d_gene: TRBD2
CDR3aa: CASRREGPNEQFF
CDR3nt: TGTGCCAGCAGAAGGGAGGGCCCCAATGAGCAGTTCTTC

j_gene: TRBJ1-5
v_gene: TRBV7-9
len: 15
abundance: .
d_gene: .
CDR3aa: CASSLAGGSNQPQHF
CDR3nt: TGTGCCAGCAGCTTAGCCGGGGGAAGCAATCAGCCCCAGCATTTT

j_gene: TRBJ2-3
v_gene: TRBV19
len: 10
abundance: .
d_gene: .
CDR3aa: CARPRDTQYF
CDR3nt: TGTGCTCGACCCAGGGATACGCAGTATTTT

j_gene: TRBJ1-4
v_gene: TRBV19
len: 15
abundance: few
d_gene: TRBD1
CDR3aa: CASSTTGATNEKLFF
CDR3nt: TGTGCCAGTAGCACCACAGGGGCAACTAATGAAAAACTGTTTTTT